The subject of this entry is one T cell receptor (beta chain). Sequence at one end of the junction differs from germline and may be a read error. Only in-frame clones appear in the TCRdb table, and some are missing; sequencing was by immunoSEQ multiplex PCR. Among around 110,000 clones listed, 86% were seen once. CDR3 length: 13 residues. Germline V lookup: CDR1 MNHNS, CDR2 SASEGT. This sample is drawn from a study of blood T cell repertoires in COVID-19. The sequenced sample consisted of peripheral blood. The sequence came from a middle-aged man with acute or convalescent COVID-19. The rearrangement joins TRBV6-1 to TRBJ1-5; D may be TRBD1 (6 bases). The CDR3 reads CASSEVLDSLFRF. CDR3 sequence (DNA): TGTGCCAGCAGTGAAGTATTGGACAGTCTTTTTCGCTTT.